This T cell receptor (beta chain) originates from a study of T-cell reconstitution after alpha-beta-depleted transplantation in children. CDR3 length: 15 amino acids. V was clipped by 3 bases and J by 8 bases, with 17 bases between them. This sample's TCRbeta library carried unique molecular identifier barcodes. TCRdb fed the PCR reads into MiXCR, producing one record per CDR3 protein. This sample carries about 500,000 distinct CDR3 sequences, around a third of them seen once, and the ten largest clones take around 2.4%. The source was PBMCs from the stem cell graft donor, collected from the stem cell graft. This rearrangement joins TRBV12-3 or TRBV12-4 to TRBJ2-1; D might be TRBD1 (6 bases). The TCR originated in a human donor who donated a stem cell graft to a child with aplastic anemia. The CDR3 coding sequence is TGTGCCAGCAGTTTTCAACAGGGCTCGTTCCATGAGCAGTTCTTC. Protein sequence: CASSFQQGSFHEQFF.